This TCR beta chain was recorded in a study of blood T cell repertoires in COVID-19. Authors' data handling: By means of reference gene primer amplification, nucleated cell counts were estimated. Repertoires were generated with immunoSEQ multiplex PCR, while TCRdb's copy carries only in-frame clones and drops some. V, J and clone size reflect that table, while D and trimming were determined from the DNA. The profile covers 190,000 or so clones, with around nine tenths appearing a single time and around 4% taken by the ten largest. In terms of age and location, participants ranged from roughly 18 to 90 years and lived in about 25 US areas. Participant-given clinical history determined each cohort assignment. The study recruited exposed participants who had met a COVID-19 case within 2 weeks before entry. This CDR3 has 15 amino acids. The V end was cut by 1 base, the J end by 3 bases, with 13 bases between. Germline CDR1 and CDR2: LNHDA and SQIVND (reference sequence).

What was sequenced was PBMCs or T cells enriched from blood (not recorded which). The V call is TRBV19, the J call TRBJ2-7; no clear D. The receptor's source is a woman aged 25 to 39 who had been exposed to COVID-19. The CDR3 DNA is TGTGCCAGTAGTATAGGACAATTTTCCATCTACGAGCAGTACTTC. It translates to CASSIGQFSIYEQYF.